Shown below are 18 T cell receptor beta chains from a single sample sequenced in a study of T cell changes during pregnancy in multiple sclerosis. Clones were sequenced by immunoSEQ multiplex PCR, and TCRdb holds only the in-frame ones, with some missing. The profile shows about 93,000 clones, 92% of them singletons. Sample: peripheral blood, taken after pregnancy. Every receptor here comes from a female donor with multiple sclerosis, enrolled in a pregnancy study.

For the CDR3, the DNA is TGCGCCAGCAGCCAACCGAATGAGAGAAAACAAGAGACCCAGTACTTC. This codes for CASSQPNERKQETQYF. The V gene is TRBV4-3, the J gene TRBJ2-5; D remains ambiguous. This CDR3 has 16 amino acids. Per germline, CDR1 LGHNA and CDR2 YSLEER. V dropped 2 bases and J dropped 2 bases, with 15 bases sitting between them.

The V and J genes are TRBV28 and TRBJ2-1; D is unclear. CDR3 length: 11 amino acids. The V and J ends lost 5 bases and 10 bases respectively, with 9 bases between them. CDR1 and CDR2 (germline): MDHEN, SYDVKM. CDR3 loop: CASSAQIEQFF. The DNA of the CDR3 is TGTGCCAGCAGTGCTCAGATAGAGCAGTTCTTC.

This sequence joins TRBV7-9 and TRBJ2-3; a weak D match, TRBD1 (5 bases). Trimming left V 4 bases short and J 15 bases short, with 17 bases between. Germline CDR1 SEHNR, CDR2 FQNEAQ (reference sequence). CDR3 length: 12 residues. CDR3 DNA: TGTGCCAGCAGCTCCATGACAGATATAACTTATTTT. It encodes CASSSMTDITYF. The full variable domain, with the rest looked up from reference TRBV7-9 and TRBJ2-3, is DTGVSQNPRHKITKRGQNVTFRCDPISEHNRLYWYRQTLGQGPEFLTYFQNEAQLEKSRLLSDRFSAERPKGSFSTLEIQRTEQGDSAMYLCASSSMTDITYFGPGTRLTVL.

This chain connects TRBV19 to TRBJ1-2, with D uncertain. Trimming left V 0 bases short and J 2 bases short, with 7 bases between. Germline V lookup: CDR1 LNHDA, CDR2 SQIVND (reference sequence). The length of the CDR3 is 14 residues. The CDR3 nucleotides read TGTGCCAGTAGTATAGAAGAGGGAAACTATGGCTACACCTTC. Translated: CASSIEEGNYGYTF.

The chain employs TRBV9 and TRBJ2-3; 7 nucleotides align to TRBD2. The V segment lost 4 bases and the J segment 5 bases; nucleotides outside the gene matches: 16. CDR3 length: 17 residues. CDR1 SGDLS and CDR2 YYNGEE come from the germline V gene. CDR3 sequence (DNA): TGTGCCAGCAGCCCCCCGATGGGAGTACCGGGGGGAGATACGCAGTATTTT. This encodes CASSPPMGVPGGDTQYF.

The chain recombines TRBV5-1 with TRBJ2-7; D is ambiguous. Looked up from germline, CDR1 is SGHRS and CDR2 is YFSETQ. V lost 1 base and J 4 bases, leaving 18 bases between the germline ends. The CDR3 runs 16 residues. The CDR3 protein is CASSLSSLSAVYEQYF. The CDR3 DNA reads TGCGCCAGCAGCTTGAGTAGTCTGAGCGCGGTGTACGAGCAGTACTTC.

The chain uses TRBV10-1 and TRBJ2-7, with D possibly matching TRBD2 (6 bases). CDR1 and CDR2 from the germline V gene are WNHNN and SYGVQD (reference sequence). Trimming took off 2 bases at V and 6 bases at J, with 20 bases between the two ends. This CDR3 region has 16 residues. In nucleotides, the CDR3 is TGCGCCAGCAGTGAGGCGGGACTGCAGAGCCGATCCGAGCAGTACTTC. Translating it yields CASSEAGLQSRSEQYF.

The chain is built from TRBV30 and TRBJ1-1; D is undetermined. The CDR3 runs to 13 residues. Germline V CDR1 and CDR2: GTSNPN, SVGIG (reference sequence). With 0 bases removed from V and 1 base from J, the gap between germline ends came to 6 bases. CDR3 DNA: TGTGCCTGGAGTGTCGCGGGGAACACTGAAGCTTTCTTT. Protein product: CAWSVAGNTEAFF.

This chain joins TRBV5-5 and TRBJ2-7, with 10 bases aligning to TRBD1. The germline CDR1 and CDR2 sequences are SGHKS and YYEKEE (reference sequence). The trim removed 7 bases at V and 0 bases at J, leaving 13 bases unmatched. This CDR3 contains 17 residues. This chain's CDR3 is CASRTLIGTGVSYEQYF. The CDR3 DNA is TGTGCCAGCCGAACCCTGATTGGGACAGGGGTCTCCTACGAGCAGTACTTC. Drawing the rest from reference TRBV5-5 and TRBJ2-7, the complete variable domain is DAGVTQSPTHLIKTRGQQVTLRCSPISGHKSVSWYQQVLGQGPQFIFQYYEKEERGRGNFPDRFSARQFPNYSSELNVNALLLGDSALYLCASRTLIGTGVSYEQYFGPGTRLTVT.

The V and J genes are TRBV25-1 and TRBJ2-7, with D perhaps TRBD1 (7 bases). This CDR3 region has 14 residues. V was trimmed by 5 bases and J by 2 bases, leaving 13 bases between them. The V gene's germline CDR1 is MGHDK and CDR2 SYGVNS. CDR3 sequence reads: CASSQGGPPYEQYF. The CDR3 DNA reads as TGTGCCAGCAGTCAGGGGGGTCCCCCCTACGAGCAGTACTTC.

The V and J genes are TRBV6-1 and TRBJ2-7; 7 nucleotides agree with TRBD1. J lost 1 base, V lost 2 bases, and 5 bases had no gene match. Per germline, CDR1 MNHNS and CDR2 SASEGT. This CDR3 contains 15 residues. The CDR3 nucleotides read TGTGCCAGCAGTGAACTAGGGGACAGTTCCTACGAGCAGTACTTC. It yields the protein CASSELGDSSYEQYF.

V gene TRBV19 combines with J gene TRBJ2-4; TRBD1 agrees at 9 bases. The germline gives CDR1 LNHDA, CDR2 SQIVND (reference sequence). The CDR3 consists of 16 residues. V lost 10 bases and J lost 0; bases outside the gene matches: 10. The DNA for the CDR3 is TGTGCCACCTCGATTCACAGGGGGCAAGCCAAAAACATTCAGTACTTC. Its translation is CATSIHRGQAKNIQYF.

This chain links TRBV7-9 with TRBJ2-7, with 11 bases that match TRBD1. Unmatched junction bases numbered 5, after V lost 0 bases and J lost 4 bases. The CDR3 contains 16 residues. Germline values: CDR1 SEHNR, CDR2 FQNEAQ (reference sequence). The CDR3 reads CASSLAGDRGKYEQYF. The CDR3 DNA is TGTGCCAGCAGCTTAGCAGGGGACAGGGGGAAGTACGAGCAGTACTTC. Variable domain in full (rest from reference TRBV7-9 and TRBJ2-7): DTGVSQNPRHKITKRGQNVTFRCDPISEHNRLYWYRQTLGQGPEFLTYFQNEAQLEKSRLLSDRFSAERPKGSFSTLEIQRTEQGDSAMYLCASSLAGDRGKYEQYFGPGTRLTVT.

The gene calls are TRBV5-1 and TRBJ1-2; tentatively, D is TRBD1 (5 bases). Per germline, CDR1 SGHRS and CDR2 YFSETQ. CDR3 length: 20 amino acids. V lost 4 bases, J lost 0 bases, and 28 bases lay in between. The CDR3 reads CASSAAPGRDPLIANYGYTF. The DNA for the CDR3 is TGCGCCAGCAGCGCCGCCCCCGGGAGGGACCCGTTGATCGCTAACTATGGCTACACCTTC.

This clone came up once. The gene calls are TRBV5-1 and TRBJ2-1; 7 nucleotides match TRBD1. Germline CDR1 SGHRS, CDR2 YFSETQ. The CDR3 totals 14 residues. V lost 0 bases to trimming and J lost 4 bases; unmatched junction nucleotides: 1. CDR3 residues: CASSLGDSYNEQFF. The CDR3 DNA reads TGCGCCAGCAGCTTGGGGGACAGTTACAATGAGCAGTTCTTC.

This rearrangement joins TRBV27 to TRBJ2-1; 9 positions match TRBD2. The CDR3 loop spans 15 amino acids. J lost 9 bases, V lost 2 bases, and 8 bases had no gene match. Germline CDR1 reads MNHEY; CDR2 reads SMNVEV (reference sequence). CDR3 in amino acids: CASSLAGGQTGEQFF. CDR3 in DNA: TGTGCCAGCAGTTTAGCGGGGGGGCAGACTGGTGAGCAGTTCTTC.

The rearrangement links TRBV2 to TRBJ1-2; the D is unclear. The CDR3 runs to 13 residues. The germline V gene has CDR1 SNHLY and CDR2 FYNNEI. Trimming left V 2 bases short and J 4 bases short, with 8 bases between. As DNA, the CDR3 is TGTGCCAGCAGTGAATCGAGCCCCTATGGCTACACCTTC. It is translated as CASSESSPYGYTF.

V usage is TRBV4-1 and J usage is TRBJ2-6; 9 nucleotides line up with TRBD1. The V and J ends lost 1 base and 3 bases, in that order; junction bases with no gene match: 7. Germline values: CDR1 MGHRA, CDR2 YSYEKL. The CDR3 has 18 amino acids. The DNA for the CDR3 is TGCGCCAGCAGCCAAGCGGGACAGGGATTAATTGGGGCCAACGTCCTGACTTTC. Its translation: CASSQAGQGLIGANVLTF.